These T cell receptor beta chains were read from a single sample in a study of blood T cell repertoires in COVID-19. Some clones are missing from TCRdb's copy, which holds only in-frame ones; the method was immunoSEQ multiplex PCR. The sample lists approximately 34,000 clones; roughly 88% were seen once. The specimen sequenced was peripheral blood. The receptors here all came from a human donor in a cohort sampled during active COVID-19. CDR3s include the opening cysteine and the closing phenylalanine or tryptophan. Each record gives: D gene, J gene, V gene, clone size, CDR3 protein, CDR3 DNA. The D gene is left open where the match is weak. The size of a clone is reported for some rows only, either as once, few or many, or as a class for expanded clones.

>TRBD2|TRBJ2-7|TRBV6-2/TRBV6-3|.
CASSYHSGGPSYEQYF
TGTGCCAGCAGTTACCATAGCGGGGGCCCCTCCTACGAGCAGTACTTC
>TRBD2|TRBJ2-5|TRBV9|.
CASSPTPSGVQETQYF
TGTGCCAGCAGCCCAACGCCTAGCGGGGTCCAAGAGACCCAGTACTTC
>TRBD1|TRBJ2-7|TRBV18|.
CASSPPTGSREQYF
TGTGCCAGCTCACCACCGACAGGGTCGAGGGAGCAGTACTTC
>.|TRBJ1-2|TRBV29-1|.
CSVESGTSNYGYTF
TGCAGCGTTGAATCCGGGACAAGCAACTATGGCTACACCTTC
>TRBD2|TRBJ2-1|TRBV19|.
CASSIQGLAGGNEQFF
TGTGCCAGTAGTATACAAGGCCTAGCGGGAGGGAATGAGCAGTTCTTC
>TRBD2|TRBJ2-2|TRBV11-3|once
CASSFDPGLAGTGELFF
TGTGCCAGCAGTTTCGATCCGGGACTAGCGGGCACCGGGGAGCTGTTTTTT
>.|TRBJ1-6|TRBV30|few
CAWRGHPYNSPLHF
TGTGCCTGGAGGGGACACCCTTATAATTCACCCCTCCACTTT
>.|TRBJ2-7|TRBV7-8|.
CASSLYSYEQYF
TGTGCCAGCAGCCTATATTCCTACGAGCAGTACTTC
>.|TRBJ1-2|TRBV5-6|.
CASSLRGRSYGYTF
TGTGCCAGCAGCTTGAGGGGCAGGAGCTATGGCTACACCTTC
>TRBD2|TRBJ2-3|TRBV9|.
CASSVDPSGGAVDTQYF
TGTGCCAGCAGCGTAGACCCTAGCGGGGGGGCCGTAGATACGCAGTATTTT
>TRBD1|TRBJ1-4|TRBV7-6|.
CASSPGQDEGFEKLFF
TGTGCCAGCAGCCCTGGACAGGACGAGGGCTTTGAAAAACTGTTTTTT
>TRBD2|TRBJ2-1|TRBV5-8|.
CASGSFSGTFEQFF
TGTGCCAGCGGGTCTTTTAGCGGGACATTTGAGCAGTTCTTC
>TRBD2|TRBJ2-5|TRBV7-2|.
CASRKNQRGGVETQYF
TGTGCCAGCAGGAAGAACCAGCGGGGGGGCGTAGAGACCCAGTACTTC
>.|TRBJ1-5|TRBV18|few
CASSPPSSNQPQHF
TGTGCCAGCTCACCACCGTCGAGCAATCAGCCCCAGCATTTT
>.|TRBJ2-5|TRBV7-6|.
CASTLDYGTSGETQYF
TGTGCCAGCACCTTAGATTATGGCACCTCGGGGGAGACCCAGTACTTC
>.|TRBJ2-5|TRBV3-1/TRBV3-2|.
CASSQNSGAQYF
TGTGCCAGCAGCCAAAACTCTGGTGCCCAGTACTTC
>TRBD1|TRBJ1-1|TRBV18|once
CASSPIEQGSNTEAFF
TGTGCCAGCTCACCGATCGAACAGGGGAGCAACACTGAAGCTTTCTTT
>.|TRBJ1-5|TRBV18|.
CASSQAGSNQPQHF
TGTGCCAGCTCACAGGCGGGGAGCAATCAGCCCCAGCATTTT